Sequencing of this T cell receptor beta chain was carried out in a study of breast tumors, draining lymph nodes, adjacent tissues. TCRdb independently ran MiXCR on the multiplex PCR reads; one entry per CDR3 protein. Of 200,000 to 250,000 distinct CDR3 sequences in the sample, 32% were seen once. A remark on this clonotype: Its target is not known. Compared with germline, one end of the junction differs, possibly owing to a read error.

There are 17 residues in the CDR3. The germline V gene has CDR1 LGHNA and CDR2 YNFKEQ. The lymph nodes were axillary draining lymph nodes from breast cancer patients. Whole-study results and caveats: Compared with lymph nodes, tumors were less diverse; compared with nontumor tissue, more.

This chain joins TRBV4-2 and TRBJ2-6; D is possibly TRBD1 (5 bases). This TCR was recovered from a female donor with breast cancer. Some clones in this sample may be carry-over from other donors' samples. Sequenced input: axillary lymph node tissue. The DNA of the CDR3 is TGTGCCAGCAGCCAAGAAGCAAGGGGCTCTGGGGCCAGCGTCCTGACTTTC. Translated, it gives CASSQEARGSGASVLTF.